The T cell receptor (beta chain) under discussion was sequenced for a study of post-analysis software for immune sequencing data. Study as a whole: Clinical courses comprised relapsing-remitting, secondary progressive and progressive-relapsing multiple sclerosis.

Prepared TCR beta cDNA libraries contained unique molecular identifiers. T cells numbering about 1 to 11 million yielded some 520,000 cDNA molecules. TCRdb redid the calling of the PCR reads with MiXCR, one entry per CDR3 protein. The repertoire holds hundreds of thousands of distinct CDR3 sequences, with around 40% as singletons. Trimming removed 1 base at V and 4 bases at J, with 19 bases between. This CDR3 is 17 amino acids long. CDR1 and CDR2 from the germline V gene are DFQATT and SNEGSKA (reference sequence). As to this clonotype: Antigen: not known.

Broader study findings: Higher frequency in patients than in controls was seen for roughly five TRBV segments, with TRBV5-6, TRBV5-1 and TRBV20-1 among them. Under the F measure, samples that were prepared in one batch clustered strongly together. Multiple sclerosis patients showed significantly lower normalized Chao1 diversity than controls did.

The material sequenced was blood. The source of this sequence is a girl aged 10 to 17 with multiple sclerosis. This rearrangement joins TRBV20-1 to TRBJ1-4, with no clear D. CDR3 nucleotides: TGCAGTGCTAGAGGCCCAATTGACGGAGTTGGTAATGAAAAACTGTTTTTT. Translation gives CSARGPIDGVGNEKLFF.